The source of this T cell receptor beta chain is a study of T-cell reconstitution after alpha-beta-depleted transplantation in children (dated by TCRdb to 2016 to 2017). At the level of the whole study: Using TCR repertoire profiling, the study followed T-cell immune reconstitution in a quantitative way in children after TCRalphabeta/CD19-depleted allogeneic hematopoietic cell transplantation. Overall results and qualifications from the work: Over subsequent months, a decline in hyperexpanded clone frequencies was noted, and after one year, T-cell counts and TCRbeta diversity were mostly ascribed to newly produced T cells. The apparently early alphabetaT-cell count recovery about two months after transplant was reportedly dependent on only several hundred rapidly expanded clones derived from non-depleted graft cells. The high TCRbeta diversity at day 60 in some patients was ascribed to recipient T cells and intrathymic progenitors that had survived conditioning.

Details on this clonotype: Its antigen has not been determined. Base qualities are not recorded, but no much larger clone differs from it by a single base.

Including cysteine and phenylalanine, the CDR3 has 16 amino acids. Just CDR3 DNA is preserved here, 48 bases in frame from base 1. V sheds 2 bases and J sheds 2 bases, leaving 14 bases between their ends. In the germline V gene, CDR1 corresponds to SGHTA and CDR2 to FQGTGA. Read against the paper, the sample's treatment or condition label means: allogeneic hematopoietic cell transplantation with graft depleted of TCRalphabeta T cells and CD19 B cells. The transplant recipients were children given TCRalphabeta/CD19-depleted allogeneic hematopoietic cell grafts. The protocol used for the library was PCR. Sequencing relied on an Illumina HiSeq 2500. To normalize quantification of the TCRbeta repertoire, the TCR libraries were built with molecular barcoding that relied on unique molecular identifiers. The public sequencing data were trimmed at Q25 with fastp and processed into clonotypes with MiXCR by TCRdb, which kept only in-frame beta chains. Every CDR3 protein is listed once, alongside the most common genes and DNA of its rows. This sample is represented by about 980,000 distinct CDR3 sequences; about 31% of them were singletons. 25% to 35% of the sample goes to the ten largest clones.

Sequenced here: PBMCs, mostly from graft donor cells, sampled 360 days after TCRalphabeta/CD19-depleted stem cell transplant. The V gene is TRBV7-3 and the J gene is TRBJ2-3; the D segment may tentatively be TRBD1 or TRBD2, each giving 6 matched bases. This sequence was found in a boy in the first two years of life who had a stem cell transplant for SCID, so the T cells may come from the graft donor. Here is the DNA: TGTGCCAGCAGCTTAGGGTCGGGGGCCCTCACAGATACGCAGTATTTT. Translated, this gives CASSLGSGALTDTQYF.